This T cell receptor beta chain derives from a study of OX40 agonist ivuxolimab in advanced cancers. General observations from the study: The average count of expanded clones was higher among CD8+ T cells than among CD4+.

The J segment lost 8 bases and the V segment lost 4 bases, leaving 5 bases of the junction unmatched. Germline V gene sequence: CDR1 MNHEY, CDR2 SMNVEV (reference sequence). This CDR3 spans 14 amino acids. Sequencing was performed with immunoSEQ multiplex PCR; in TCRdb, only in-frame clones are kept and a portion is missing. The sample yields tens of thousands of clones, roughly 91% seen once. As to this clone: No antigen is known for it.

The sample in question was CD4+ or CD8+ T cells sorted from blood, obtained in a trial of the OX40 agonist ivuxolimab. The source of this sequence is an adult with an advanced solid tumor such as melanoma, head and neck, liver or kidney cancer. The chain is built from TRBV27 and TRBJ1-4; 9 bases are a match to TRBD1. CDR3 protein: CASSSTGGLEKLFF. The CDR3, as DNA: TGTGCCAGCAGTTCGACAGGGGGACTGGAAAAACTGTTTTTT. Together with reference TRBV27 and TRBJ1-4, the CDR3 gives the full variable domain: EAQVTQNPRYLITVTGKKLTVTCSQNMNHEYMSWYRQDPGLGLRQIYYSMNVEVTDKGDVPEGYKVSRKEKRNFPLILESPSPNQTSLYFCASSSTGGLEKLFFGSGTQLSVL.